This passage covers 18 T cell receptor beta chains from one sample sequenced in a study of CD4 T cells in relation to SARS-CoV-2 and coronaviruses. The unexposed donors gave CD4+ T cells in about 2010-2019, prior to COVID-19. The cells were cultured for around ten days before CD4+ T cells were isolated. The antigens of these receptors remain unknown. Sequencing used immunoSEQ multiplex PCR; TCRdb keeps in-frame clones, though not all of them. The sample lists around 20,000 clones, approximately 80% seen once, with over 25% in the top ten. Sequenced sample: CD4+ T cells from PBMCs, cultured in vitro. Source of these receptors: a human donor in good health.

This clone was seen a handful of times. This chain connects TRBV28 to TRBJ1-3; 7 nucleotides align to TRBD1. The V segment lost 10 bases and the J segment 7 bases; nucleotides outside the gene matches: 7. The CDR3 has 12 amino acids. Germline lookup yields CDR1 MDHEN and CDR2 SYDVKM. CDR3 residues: CATLDRVNTIYF. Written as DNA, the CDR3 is TGTGCCACCCTTGACAGGGTGAACACCATATATTTT.

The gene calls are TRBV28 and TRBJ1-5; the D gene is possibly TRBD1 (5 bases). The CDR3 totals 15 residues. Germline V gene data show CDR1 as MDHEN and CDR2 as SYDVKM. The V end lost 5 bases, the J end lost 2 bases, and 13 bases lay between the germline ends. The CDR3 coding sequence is TGTGCCAGCAGTGGGGGGGGGATCGGCAATCAGCCCCAGCATTTT. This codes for CASSGGGIGNQPQHF.

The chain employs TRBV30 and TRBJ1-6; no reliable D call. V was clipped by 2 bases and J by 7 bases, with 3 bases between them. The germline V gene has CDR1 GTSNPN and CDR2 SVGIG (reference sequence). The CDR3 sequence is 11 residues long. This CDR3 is CAWSTNSPLHF. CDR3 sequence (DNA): TGTGCCTGGAGTACAAATTCACCCCTCCACTTT.

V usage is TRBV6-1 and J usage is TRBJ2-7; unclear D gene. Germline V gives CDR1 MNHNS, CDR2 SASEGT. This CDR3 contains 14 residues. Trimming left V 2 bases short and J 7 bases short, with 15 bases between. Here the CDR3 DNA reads TGTGCCAGCAGTGAAACCCCGTCAGTAGTGGAGCAGTACTTC. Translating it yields CASSETPSVVEQYF.

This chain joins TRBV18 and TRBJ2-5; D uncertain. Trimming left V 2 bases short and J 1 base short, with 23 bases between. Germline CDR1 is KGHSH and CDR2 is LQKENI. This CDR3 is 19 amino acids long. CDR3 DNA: TGTGCCAGCTCACCATCGGTACGGAATCCTCGCCGAATCCAAGAGACCCAGTACTTC. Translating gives CASSPSVRNPRRIQETQYF.

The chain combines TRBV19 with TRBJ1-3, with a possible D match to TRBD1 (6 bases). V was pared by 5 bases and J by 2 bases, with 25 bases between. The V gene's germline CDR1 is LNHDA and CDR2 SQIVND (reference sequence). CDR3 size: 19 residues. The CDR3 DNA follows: TGTGCCAGTAGTCAAAGACGGCAGGGGTTCTGGTCGACTGGAAACACCATATATTTT. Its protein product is CASSQRRQGFWSTGNTIYF.

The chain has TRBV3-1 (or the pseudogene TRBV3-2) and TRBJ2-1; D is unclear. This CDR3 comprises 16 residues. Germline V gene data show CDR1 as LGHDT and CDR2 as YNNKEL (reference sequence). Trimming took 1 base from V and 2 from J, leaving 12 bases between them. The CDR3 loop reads CASSQGVGEPYNEQFF. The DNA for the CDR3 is TGTGCCAGCAGCCAAGGAGTCGGTGAGCCCTACAATGAGCAGTTCTTC.

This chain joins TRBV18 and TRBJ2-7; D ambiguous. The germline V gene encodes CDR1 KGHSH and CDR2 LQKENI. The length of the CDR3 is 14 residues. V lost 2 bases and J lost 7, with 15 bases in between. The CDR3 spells CASSPAESGREQYF. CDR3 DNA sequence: TGTGCCAGCTCACCAGCGGAATCTGGAAGGGAGCAGTACTTC.

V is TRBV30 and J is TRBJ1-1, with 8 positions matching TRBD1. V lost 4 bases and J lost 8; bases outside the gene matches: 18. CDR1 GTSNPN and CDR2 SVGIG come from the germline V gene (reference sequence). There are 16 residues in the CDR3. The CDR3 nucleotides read TGTGCCTGGAAGAGGACAGGGCTTCGGGAAAGAACCGAAGCTTTCTTT. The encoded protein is CAWKRTGLRERTEAFF.

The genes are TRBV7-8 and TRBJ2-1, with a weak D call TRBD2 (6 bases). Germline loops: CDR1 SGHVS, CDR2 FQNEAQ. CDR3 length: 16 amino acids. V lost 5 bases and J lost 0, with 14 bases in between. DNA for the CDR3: TGTGCCAGCAGCACCTACAGCGGGCTCTCCTACAATGAGCAGTTCTTC. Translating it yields CASSTYSGLSYNEQFF.

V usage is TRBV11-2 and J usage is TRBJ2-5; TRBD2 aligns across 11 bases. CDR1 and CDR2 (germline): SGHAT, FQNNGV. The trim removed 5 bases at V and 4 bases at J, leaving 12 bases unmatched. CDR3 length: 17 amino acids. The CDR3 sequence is CASSPSGLAGYGETQYF. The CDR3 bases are TGTGCCAGCAGCCCAAGCGGACTAGCGGGTTACGGAGAGACCCAGTACTTC.

The CDR3 protein is CASSPMGGMPSYEQYF. In DNA, the CDR3 is TGTGCCAGCAGCCCCATGGGGGGAATGCCTTCCTACGAGCAGTACTTC. J is TRBJ2-7 and V is TRBV9; D possibly corresponds to TRBD2 (6 bases). Germline CDR1 SGDLS, CDR2 YYNGEE. This CDR3 has 16 amino acids. Trimming cost V 4 bases and J 1 base, with 18 bases left between them.

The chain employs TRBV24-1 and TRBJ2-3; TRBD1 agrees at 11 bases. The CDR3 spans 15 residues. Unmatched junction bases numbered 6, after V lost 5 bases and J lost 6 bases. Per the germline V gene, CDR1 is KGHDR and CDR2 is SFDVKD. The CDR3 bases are TGTGCCACCAGTGTAGGGACAGGGGGTGTGGATACGCAGTATTTT. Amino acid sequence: CATSVGTGGVDTQYF.

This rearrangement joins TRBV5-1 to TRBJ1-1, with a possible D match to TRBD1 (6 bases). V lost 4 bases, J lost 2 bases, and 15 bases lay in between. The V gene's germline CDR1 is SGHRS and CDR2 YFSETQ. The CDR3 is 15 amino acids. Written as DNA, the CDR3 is TGCGCCAGCAGCAAACTCGCCGGGGGCAACACTGAAGCTTTCTTT. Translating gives CASSKLAGGNTEAFF.

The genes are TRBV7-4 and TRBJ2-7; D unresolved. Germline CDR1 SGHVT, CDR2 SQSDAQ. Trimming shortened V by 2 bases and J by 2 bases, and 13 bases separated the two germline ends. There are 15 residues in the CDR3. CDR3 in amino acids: CASSLLAYRPYEQYF. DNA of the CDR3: TGTGCCAGCAGCTTATTAGCCTATCGCCCCTACGAGCAGTACTTC.

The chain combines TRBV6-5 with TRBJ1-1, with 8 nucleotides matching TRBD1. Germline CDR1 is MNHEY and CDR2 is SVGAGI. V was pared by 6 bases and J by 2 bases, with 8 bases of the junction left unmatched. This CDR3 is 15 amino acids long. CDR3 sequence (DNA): TGTGCCAGCAGCCAGACAGGGGTTTTAAACACTGAAGCTTTCTTT. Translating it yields CASSQTGVLNTEAFF.

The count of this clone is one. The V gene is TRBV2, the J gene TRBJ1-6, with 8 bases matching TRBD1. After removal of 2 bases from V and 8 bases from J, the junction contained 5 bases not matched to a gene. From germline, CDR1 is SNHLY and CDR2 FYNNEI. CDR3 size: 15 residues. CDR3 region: CASSEQGAQDSPLHF. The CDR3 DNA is TGTGCCAGCAGTGAACAGGGGGCGCAGGATTCACCCCTCCACTTT.

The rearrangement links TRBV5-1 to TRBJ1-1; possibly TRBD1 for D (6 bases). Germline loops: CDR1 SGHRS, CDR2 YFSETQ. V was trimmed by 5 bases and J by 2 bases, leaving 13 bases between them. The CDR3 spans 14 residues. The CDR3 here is CASRGPGHNTEAFF. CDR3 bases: TGCGCCAGCAGGGGACCGGGACATAACACTGAAGCTTTCTTT.